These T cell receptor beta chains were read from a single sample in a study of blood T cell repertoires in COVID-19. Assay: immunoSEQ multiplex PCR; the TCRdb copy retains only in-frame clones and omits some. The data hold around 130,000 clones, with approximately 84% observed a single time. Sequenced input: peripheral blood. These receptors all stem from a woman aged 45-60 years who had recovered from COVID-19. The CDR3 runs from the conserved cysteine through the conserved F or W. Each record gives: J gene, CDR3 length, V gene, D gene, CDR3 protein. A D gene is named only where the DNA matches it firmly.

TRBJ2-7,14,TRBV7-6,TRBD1,CASSLETGGDEQYF
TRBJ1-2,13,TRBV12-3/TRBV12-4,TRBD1,CASRVQGAGGYTF
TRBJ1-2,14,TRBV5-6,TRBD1,CASSRDRGDYGYTF
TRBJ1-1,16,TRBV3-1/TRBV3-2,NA,CASSIERGRSNTEAFF
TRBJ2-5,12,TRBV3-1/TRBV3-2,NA,CASSLLGETQYF
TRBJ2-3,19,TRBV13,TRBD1,CASSPRRELGTGTLNTQYF
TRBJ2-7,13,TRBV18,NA,CASSPGLPYEQYF
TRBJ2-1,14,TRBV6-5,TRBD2,CASRKSGGAREQFF
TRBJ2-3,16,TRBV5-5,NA,CASSKDTGSSTDTQYF
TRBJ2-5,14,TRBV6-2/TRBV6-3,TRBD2,CASSLGLAFETQYF
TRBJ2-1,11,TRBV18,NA,CASSPDIVKFF
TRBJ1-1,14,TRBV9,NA,CASSPHGGNTEAFF
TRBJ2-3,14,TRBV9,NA,CASSVGGGEDTQYF
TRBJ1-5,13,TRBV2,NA,CASSGGQNQPQHF
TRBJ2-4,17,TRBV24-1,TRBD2,CATSDPTSARGKNIQYF
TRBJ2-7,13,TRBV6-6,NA,CAIKLDLSYEQYF
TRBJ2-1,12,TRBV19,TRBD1,CASSIGTGKQFF
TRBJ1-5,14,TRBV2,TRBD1,CASSGTGGNQPQHF
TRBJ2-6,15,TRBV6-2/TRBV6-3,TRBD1,CASSYTGGGANVLTF
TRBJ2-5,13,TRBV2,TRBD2,CASTERGQETQYF
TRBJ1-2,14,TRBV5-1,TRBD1,CASSSLTGDYGYTF
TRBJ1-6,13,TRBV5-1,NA,CASRLLEDSPLHF
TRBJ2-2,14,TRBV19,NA,CASSSQGGPGELFF
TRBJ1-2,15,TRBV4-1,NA,CASSQLLTVNYGYTF
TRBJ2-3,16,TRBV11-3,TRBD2,CASSLGAAGVQDTQYF
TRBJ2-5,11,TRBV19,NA,CASRAGETQYF
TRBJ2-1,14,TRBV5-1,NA,CASSPAVPYNEQFF
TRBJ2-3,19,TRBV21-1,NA,CASSMTSGGSRTSTDTQYF
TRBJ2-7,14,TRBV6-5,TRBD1,CASTMTGGPYEQYF
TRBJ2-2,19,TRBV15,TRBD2,CATSRRLAGGRSGTGELFF
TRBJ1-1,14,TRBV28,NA,CASSSIGGLVEAFF
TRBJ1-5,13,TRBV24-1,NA,CATSDGGKQPQHF
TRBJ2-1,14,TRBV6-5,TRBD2,CASSPSGSFIEQFF
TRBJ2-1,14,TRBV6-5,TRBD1,CASTRDRGNNEQFF
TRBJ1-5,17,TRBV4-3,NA,CASSQVWGGADNQPQHF
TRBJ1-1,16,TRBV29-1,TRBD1,CSVLGQRRGQVAEAFF
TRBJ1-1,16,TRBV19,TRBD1,CASSIRRGHRNTEAFF
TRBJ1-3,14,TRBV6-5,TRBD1,CASRRDSSGNTIYF
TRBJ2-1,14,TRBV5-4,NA,CASSLITQGNEQFF
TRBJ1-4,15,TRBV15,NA,CATSSLGDASEKLFF
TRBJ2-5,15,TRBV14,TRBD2,CASSQGLAGVETQYF
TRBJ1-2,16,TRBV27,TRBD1,CASSGQGGLTNYGYTF
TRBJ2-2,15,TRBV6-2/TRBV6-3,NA,CASSPTAAYTGELFF